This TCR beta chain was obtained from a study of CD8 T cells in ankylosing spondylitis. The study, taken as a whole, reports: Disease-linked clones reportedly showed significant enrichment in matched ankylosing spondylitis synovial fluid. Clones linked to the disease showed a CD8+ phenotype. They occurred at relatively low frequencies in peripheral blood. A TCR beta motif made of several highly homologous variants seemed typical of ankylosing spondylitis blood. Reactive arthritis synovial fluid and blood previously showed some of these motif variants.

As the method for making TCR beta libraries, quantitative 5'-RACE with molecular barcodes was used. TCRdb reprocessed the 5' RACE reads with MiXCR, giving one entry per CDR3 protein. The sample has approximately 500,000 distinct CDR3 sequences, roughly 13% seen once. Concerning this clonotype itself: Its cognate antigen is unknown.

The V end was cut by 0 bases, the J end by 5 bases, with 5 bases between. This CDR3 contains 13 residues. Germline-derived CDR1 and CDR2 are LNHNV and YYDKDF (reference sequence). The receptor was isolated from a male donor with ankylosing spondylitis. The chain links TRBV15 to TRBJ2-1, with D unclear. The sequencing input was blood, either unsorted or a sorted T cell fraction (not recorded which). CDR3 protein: CATSRDGNNEQFF. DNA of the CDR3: TGTGCCACCAGCAGAGATGGTAACAATGAGCAGTTCTTC.